This T cell receptor (beta chain) is drawn from a study of cytomegalovirus exposure and HLA in healthy donors. Libraries were prepared by immunoSEQ multiplex PCR; TCRdb keeps only in-frame clonotypes and omits some of them. The data show 180,000 or so clones, with about nine tenths seen just once and about 7.7% held by the top ten. The V gene lost 2 bases and the J gene lost 5 bases, with 12 bases spanning the gap. Germline V CDR1 and CDR2: SQVTM, ANQGSEA. The CDR3 totals 13 residues. The chain couples TRBV29-1 to TRBJ2-5, with D perhaps TRBD2 (6 bases). The receptor was isolated from a man younger than 45 in good health and CMV-seropositive. Input material: PBMCs. The CDR3 is CSVETGEGETQYF. CDR3 bases: TGCAGCGTTGAAACGGGAGAGGGGGAGACCCAGTACTTC.